These 23 T cell receptor beta chains were all obtained from the same sample, sequenced in a study of cytomegalovirus exposure and HLA in healthy donors. PCR amplification relied on 60 Vbeta primers (plus 13 Jbeta primers). Sequencing was performed with immunoSEQ multiplex PCR; in TCRdb, only in-frame clones are kept and a portion is missing. The data contain approximately 100,000 clones, 75% to 85% of them seen just once; the ten biggest clones take up more than 1%. Material: PBMCs. These receptors all stem from a woman in her late teens or twenties in good health and CMV-seronegative.

V is TRBV9 and J is TRBJ1-1; D unclear. The CDR3 sequence is 13 residues long. Germline V lookup: CDR1 SGDLS, CDR2 YYNGEE. Trimming took 0 bases from V and 0 from J, leaving 3 bases between them. CDR3 amino acids: CASSVALNTEAFF. Here the CDR3 DNA reads TGTGCCAGCAGCGTAGCTTTGAACACTGAAGCTTTCTTT.

This chain uses TRBV27 with TRBJ2-7; D is perhaps TRBD2 (5 bases). Germline assignment: CDR1 MNHEY and CDR2 SMNVEV (reference sequence). V lost 2 bases and J lost 5, with 13 bases in between. CDR3 size: 14 residues. The CDR3, as DNA: TGTGCCAGCAGTTTAAAGTCCGAGGGTCACGAGCAGTACTTC. Its protein product is CASSLKSEGHEQYF.

The chain combines TRBV30 with TRBJ2-2, with D perhaps TRBD1 (6 bases). Trimming shortened V by 1 base and J by 4 bases, and 7 bases separated the two germline ends. This CDR3 has 13 residues. CDR1 and CDR2 from the germline V gene are GTSNPN and SVGIG (reference sequence). The CDR3 region has the DNA TGTGCCTGGAGTGGACAGGTCACCGGGGAGCTGTTTTTT. It codes for CAWSGQVTGELFF.

V and J are TRBV28 and TRBJ2-5; D perhaps matches TRBD1 (6 bases). V shed 6 bases and J shed 5 bases, with 13 bases lying between them. Looked up from germline, CDR1 is MDHEN and CDR2 is SYDVKM. The CDR3 is made up of 13 amino acids. For the CDR3, the DNA is TGTGCCAGCAGGAAAGGGGGTTCGGAGACCCAGTACTTC. Protein: CASRKGGSETQYF. Full variable domain (outside the CDR3, taken from reference TRBV28 and TRBJ2-5): DVKVTQSSRYLVKRTGEKVFLECVQDMDHENMFWYRQDPGLGLRLIYFSYDVKMKEKGDIPEGYSVSREKKERFSLILESASTNQTSMYLCASRKGGSETQYFGPGTRLLVL.

The chain is built from TRBV7-9 and TRBJ1-6; 9 bases fit TRBD1. V was clipped by 2 bases and J by 10 bases; unmatched bases: 9. CDR3 length: 16 amino acids. Per the germline V gene, CDR1 is SEHNR and CDR2 is FQNEAQ (reference sequence). The CDR3 sequence: CASSLMTGGWFSPLHF. CDR3 DNA: TGTGCCAGCAGCTTAATGACAGGGGGTTGGTTCTCACCCCTCCACTTT. Complete variable domain (other parts from reference TRBV7-9 and TRBJ1-6): DTGVSQNPRHKITKRGQNVTFRCDPISEHNRLYWYRQTLGQGPEFLTYFQNEAQLEKSRLLSDRFSAERPKGSFSTLEIQRTEQGDSAMYLCASSLMTGGWFSPLHFGNGTRLTVT.

Only one count was recorded for this clone. The chain joins TRBV9 to TRBJ2-7; D unclear. The germline CDR1 and CDR2 sequences are SGDLS and YYNGEE. The V end lost 1 base, the J end lost 1 base, and 12 bases lay between the germline ends. CDR3 size: 15 residues. For the CDR3, the DNA is TGTGCCAGCAGCGTAACCAGGTTTTTGTCCTACGAGCAGTACTTC. Its protein product is CASSVTRFLSYEQYF. The full variable domain, completed using reference TRBV9 and TRBJ2-7, is DSGVTQTPKHLITATGQRVTLRCSPRSGDLSVYWYQQSLDQGLQFLIQYYNGEERAKGNILERFSAQQFPDLHSELNLSSLELGDSALYFCASSVTRFLSYEQYFGPGTRLTVT.

V is TRBV29-1 and J is TRBJ2-7; a possible D gene is TRBD1 (6 bases). The V end was cut by 6 bases, the J end by 0 bases, with 12 bases between. The CDR3 is made up of 13 amino acids. The germline V gene has CDR1 SQVTM and CDR2 ANQGSEA. This chain's CDR3 is CSVVQDSSYEQYF. The CDR3 DNA is TGCAGCGTGGTACAGGACAGCTCCTACGAGCAGTACTTC.

This rearrangement joins TRBV27 to TRBJ1-6, with 9 bases aligning to TRBD1. The CDR3 contains 14 residues. V gave up 5 bases and J gave up 7 bases; unmatched junction bases: 3. Germline V CDR1 and CDR2: MNHEY, SMNVEV (reference sequence). The CDR3 DNA sequence: TGTGCCAGCAGTCCGGACAGGGGCAATTCACCCCTCCACTTT. This encodes CASSPDRGNSPLHF.

The CDR3 sequence is CASPIKAGGPINEQFF. The CDR3 region has the DNA TGTGCCAGCCCCATCAAAGCGGGAGGGCCCATCAATGAGCAGTTCTTC. The rearrangement uses TRBV19 and TRBJ2-1; 10 positions match TRBD2. This CDR3 has 16 amino acids. Germline values: CDR1 LNHDA, CDR2 SQIVND (reference sequence). After removal of 9 bases from V and 6 bases from J, the junction contained 14 bases not matched to a gene.

V is TRBV13 and J is TRBJ1-4; D is ambiguous. The germline gives CDR1 PRHDT, CDR2 FYEKMQ (reference sequence). V lost 0 bases, J lost 11 bases, and 7 bases lay in between. The CDR3 runs to 12 residues. DNA of the CDR3: TGTGCCAGCAGCTTAGGCCCGGGGAAACTGTTTTTT. This translates into CASSLGPGKLFF.

The J gene is TRBJ2-7, the V gene TRBV7-6, with D perhaps matching TRBD2 (6 bases). From germline, CDR1 is SGHVS and CDR2 FNYEAQ. Trimming left V 6 bases short and J 4 bases short, with 13 bases between. The length of the CDR3 is 13 residues. In nucleotides, the CDR3 is TGTGCCAGCAGTCACGGGGGTTATTACGAGCAGTACTTC. It specifies CASSHGGYYEQYF.

V gene TRBV11-1 combines with J gene TRBJ2-2; 7 nucleotides agree with TRBD2. This CDR3 has 14 amino acids. CDR1 SGHAT and CDR2 FQDESV come from the germline V gene (reference sequence). Trimming at V came to 1 base and at J to 6 bases, leaving 2 bases not matched to a gene. This CDR3 is CASSLVAGAGELFF. For the CDR3, the DNA is TGTGCCAGCAGCTTAGTGGCGGGGGCCGGGGAGCTGTTTTTT.

The chain carries TRBV28 and TRBJ2-7; 8 bases agree with TRBD2. With 6 bases clipped from V and 2 bases from J, the junction kept 9 bases outside the gene matches. There are 15 residues in the CDR3. Per germline, CDR1 MDHEN and CDR2 SYDVKM. CDR3 nucleotides: TGTGCCAGCAGCGGGGGGGCGACAGGAGCCTACGAGCAGTACTTC. Translation: CASSGGATGAYEQYF.

The chain recombines TRBV7-9 with TRBJ1-1, with TRBD1 identical over 7 bases. This CDR3 contains 15 residues. Germline CDR1 reads SEHNR; CDR2 reads FQNEAQ (reference sequence). J was trimmed by 4 bases and V by 0 bases; bases with no gene match: 5. CDR3 sequence (DNA): TGTGCCAGCAGCTTAGCGCTCGACAGGGCCACTGAAGCTTTCTTT. The encoded protein is CASSLALDRATEAFF.

About this clone: One end of the junction does not line up with germline, which may come from a read error. This chain connects TRBV7-9 to TRBJ1-1; D unresolved. CDR3 size: 8 residues. The germline gives CDR1 SEHNR, CDR2 FQNEAQ (reference sequence). The CDR3 bases are TGTTCCAGCAGCCCAGCGGGGTTT. The encoded protein is CSSSPAGF.

This sequence joins TRBV15 and TRBJ1-5; 10 nucleotides agree with TRBD1. CDR3 length equals 14 residues. Unmatched junction bases numbered 5, after V lost 5 bases and J lost 7 bases. Looked up from germline, CDR1 is LNHNV and CDR2 is YYDKDF (reference sequence). Here the CDR3 DNA reads TGTGCCACCAGCCAAGACAGGGGGCACCAGCCCCAGCATTTT. Protein sequence: CATSQDRGHQPQHF.

The chain has TRBV5-5 and TRBJ2-6; 10 bases fit TRBD1. Germline CDR1 reads SGHKS; CDR2 reads YYEKEE (reference sequence). The CDR3 loop spans 18 amino acids. Trimming took 1 base from V and 0 from J; bases not matched to a gene: 4. CDR3 sequence: CASSLSTGGSSGANVLTF. The CDR3, as DNA: TGTGCCAGCAGCTTGTCGACAGGGGGCAGCTCTGGGGCCAACGTCCTGACTTTC.

This chain connects TRBV28 to TRBJ1-1, with a possible D match to TRBD1 (6 bases). V was cut by 3 bases and J by 5 bases, with 13 bases left in between. The CDR3 consists of 14 residues. The V gene's germline CDR1 is MDHEN and CDR2 SYDVKM. The CDR3 loop reads CASSFLGTRTEAFF. In nucleotides, the CDR3 is TGTGCCAGCAGTTTTTTGGGGACAAGGACTGAAGCTTTCTTT.

This clone turned up a few times. The CDR3 region has the DNA TGTGCCAGCAGTGACTCGCCGGGAGGGCCGAGCACCGGGGAGCTGTTTTTT. As protein: CASSDSPGGPSTGELFF. The rearrangement joins TRBV6-4 to TRBJ2-2; 8 bases fit TRBD2. The V gene end was trimmed by 0 bases and the J gene end by 4 bases; junction bases not matched to a gene: 7. The CDR3 contains 17 residues. The germline V gene encodes CDR1 MRHNA and CDR2 SNTAGT.

The chain couples TRBV5-1 to TRBJ2-7; D is unresolved. Germline V gene data show CDR1 as SGHRS and CDR2 as YFSETQ. The ends were cut back, 1 base at V and 6 bases at J, with 11 bases in the middle. CDR3 length: 13 amino acids. CDR3 loop: CASSLSGSREQYF. In DNA form, the CDR3 reads TGCGCCAGCAGCTTGTCCGGGTCCCGCGAGCAGTACTTC.

The rearrangement links TRBV27 to TRBJ2-3; tentatively, D is TRBD1 (6 bases). In germline, CDR1 is MNHEY, CDR2 SMNVEV (reference sequence). The CDR3 spans 15 residues. Trimming left V 2 bases short and J 2 bases short, with 11 bases between. CDR3 sequence: CASSLGGSDTDTQYF. In DNA form, the CDR3 reads TGTGCCAGCAGTTTAGGGGGCAGTGACACAGATACGCAGTATTTT.

The chain has TRBV6-1 and TRBJ2-5; D is unresolved. The CDR3 consists of 13 residues. Trimming shortened V by 8 bases and J by 2 bases, and 12 bases separated the two germline ends. Per the germline V gene, CDR1 is MNHNS and CDR2 is SASEGT. Here the CDR3 DNA reads TGTGCCAGCGGAGTAGGCGAACAAGAGACCCAGTACTTC. Translating gives CASGVGEQETQYF.

The gene calls are TRBV18 and TRBJ2-3; 8 bases fit TRBD1. The V segment lost 5 bases and the J segment 9 bases; nucleotides outside the gene matches: 13. The CDR3 sequence is 15 residues long. CDR1 KGHSH and CDR2 LQKENI come from the germline V gene. The CDR3 coding sequence is TGTGCCAGCTCAGGCCTCACCATGGACAGGGACACGCAGTATTTT. Translation: CASSGLTMDRDTQYF.